The present T cell receptor (beta chain) was sequenced within a study of T cell repertoires in cytomegalovirus infection. Overall study context: Recently identified HLA-C-restricted CMV epitopes and well-studied HLA-B-restricted CMV epitopes were used by the study. In public TCR beta signatures, there were indications of both CMV infection and matching HLA type. Study results and limitations: In two of eight donors, the top clonotype was HLA-C-restricted CMV-specific.

Notes on this clonotype: Its antigen is as yet unknown.

TCRdb reprocessed the reads with MiXCR, giving one entry per CDR3 protein. The sample holds a few hundred thousand distinct CDR3 sequences, 30% to 40% seen once. This receptor was identified in a human donor in good health (CMV status not recorded). Some clones in this sample may be carry-over from other donors' samples. The sequencing used cultured PBMCs, collected from culture after CMV antigen stimulation.

The CDR3 nucleotides read TGTGCCAGCAGTCCTACTACATTAAACACTGAAGCTTTCTTT. Its translation: CASSPTTLNTEAFF. The V and J genes are TRBV12-3 or TRBV12-4 and TRBJ1-1; no clear D gene. The CDR3 spans 14 residues. Trimming removed 5 bases at V and 2 bases at J, with 12 bases between.